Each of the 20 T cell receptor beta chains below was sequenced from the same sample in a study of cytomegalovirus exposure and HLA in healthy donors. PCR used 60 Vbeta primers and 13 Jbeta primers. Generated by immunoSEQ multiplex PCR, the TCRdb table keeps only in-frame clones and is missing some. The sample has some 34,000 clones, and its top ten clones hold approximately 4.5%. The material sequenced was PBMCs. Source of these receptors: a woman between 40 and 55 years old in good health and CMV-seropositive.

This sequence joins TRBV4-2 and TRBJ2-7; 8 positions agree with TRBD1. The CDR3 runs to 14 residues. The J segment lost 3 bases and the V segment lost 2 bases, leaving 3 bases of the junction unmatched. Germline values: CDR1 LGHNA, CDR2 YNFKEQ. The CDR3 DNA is TGTGCCAGCAGCCAAATCGGACAGGGCTACGAGCAGTACTTC. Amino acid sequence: CASSQIGQGYEQYF.

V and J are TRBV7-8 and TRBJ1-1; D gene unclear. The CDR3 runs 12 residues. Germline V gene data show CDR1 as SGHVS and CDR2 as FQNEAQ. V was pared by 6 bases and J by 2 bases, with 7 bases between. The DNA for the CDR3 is TGTGCCAGCAGTACACATAACACTGAAGCTTTCTTT. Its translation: CASSTHNTEAFF.

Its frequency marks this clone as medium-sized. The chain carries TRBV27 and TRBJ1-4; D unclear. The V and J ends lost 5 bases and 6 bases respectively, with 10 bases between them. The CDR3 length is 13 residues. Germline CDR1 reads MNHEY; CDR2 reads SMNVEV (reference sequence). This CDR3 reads CASSTPRYEKLFF. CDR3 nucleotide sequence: TGTGCCAGCAGTACACCCAGATATGAAAAACTGTTTTTT. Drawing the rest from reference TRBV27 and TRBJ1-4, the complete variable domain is EAQVTQNPRYLITVTGKKLTVTCSQNMNHEYMSWYRQDPGLGLRQIYYSMNVEVTDKGDVPEGYKVSRKEKRNFPLILESPSPNQTSLYFCASSTPRYEKLFFGSGTQLSVL.

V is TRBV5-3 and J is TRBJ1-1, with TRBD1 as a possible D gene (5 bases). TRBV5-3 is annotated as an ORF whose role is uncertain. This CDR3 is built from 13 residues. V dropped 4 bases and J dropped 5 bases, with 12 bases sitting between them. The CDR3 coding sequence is TGTGCCAGAAGCCGGACAATTCGAACTGAAGCTTTCTTT. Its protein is CARSRTIRTEAFF.

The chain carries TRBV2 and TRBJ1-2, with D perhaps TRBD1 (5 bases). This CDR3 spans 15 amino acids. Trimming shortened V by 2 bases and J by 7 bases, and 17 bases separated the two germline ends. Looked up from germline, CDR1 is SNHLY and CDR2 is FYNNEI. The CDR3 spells CASSESIGEVGGYTF. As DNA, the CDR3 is TGTGCCAGCAGTGAATCGATAGGGGAAGTTGGTGGCTACACCTTC.

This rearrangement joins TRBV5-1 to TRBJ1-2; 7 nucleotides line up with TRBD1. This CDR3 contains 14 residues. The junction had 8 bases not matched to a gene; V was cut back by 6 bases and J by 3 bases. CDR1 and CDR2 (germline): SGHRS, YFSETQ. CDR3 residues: CASKRAGTDYGYTF. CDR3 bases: TGCGCCAGCAAAAGGGCCGGGACAGACTATGGCTACACCTTC.

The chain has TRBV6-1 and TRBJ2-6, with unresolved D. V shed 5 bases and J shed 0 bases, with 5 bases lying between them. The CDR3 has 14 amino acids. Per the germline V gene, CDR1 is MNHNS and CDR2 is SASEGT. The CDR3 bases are TGTGCCAGCAGTCGGAGCTCTGGGGCCAACGTCCTGACTTTC. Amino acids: CASSRSSGANVLTF.

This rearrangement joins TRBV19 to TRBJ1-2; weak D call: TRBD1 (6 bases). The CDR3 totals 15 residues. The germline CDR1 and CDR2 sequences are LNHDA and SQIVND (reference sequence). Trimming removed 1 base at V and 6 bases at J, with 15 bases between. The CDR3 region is CASSIVPDRRHGYTF. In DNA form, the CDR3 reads TGTGCCAGTAGTATAGTCCCCGACAGGAGGCATGGCTACACCTTC.

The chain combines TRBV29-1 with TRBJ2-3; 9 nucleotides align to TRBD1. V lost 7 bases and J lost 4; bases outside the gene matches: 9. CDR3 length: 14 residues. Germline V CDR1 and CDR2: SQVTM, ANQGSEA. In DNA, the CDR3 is TGCAGCGCATTACAGGGGGCATTAGCAGATACGCAGTATTTT. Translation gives CSALQGALADTQYF.

The CDR3 nucleotides are TGCGCCAGCAGCGGGACAGGGGGTTACGAGCAGTACTTC. Encoded protein: CASSGTGGYEQYF. V and J are TRBV4-1 and TRBJ2-7; 11 bases align to TRBD1. CDR3 size: 13 residues. Germline CDR1 reads MGHRA; CDR2 reads YSYEKL. V lost 5 bases to trimming and J lost 4 bases; unmatched junction nucleotides: 1.

In DNA, the CDR3 is TGTGCCAGCAGCTTAATTCGGGACACCGGGGAGCTGTTTTTT. Translated, it gives CASSLIRDTGELFF. The chain uses TRBV7-3 and TRBJ2-2; D is uncertain. With 1 base removed from V and 3 bases from J, the gap between germline ends came to 6 bases. The CDR3 length is 14 residues. Per germline, CDR1 SGHTA and CDR2 FQGTGA. The full variable domain, with the rest looked up from reference TRBV7-3 and TRBJ2-2, is GAGVSQTPSNKVTEKGKYVELRCDPISGHTALYWYRQSLGQGPEFLIYFQGTGAADDSGLPNDRFFAVRPEGSVSTLKIQRTERGDSAVYLCASSLIRDTGELFFGEGSRLTVL.

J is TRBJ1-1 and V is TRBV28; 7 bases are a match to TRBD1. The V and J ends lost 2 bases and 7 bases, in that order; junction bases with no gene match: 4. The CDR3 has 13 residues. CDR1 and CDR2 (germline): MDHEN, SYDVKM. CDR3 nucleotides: TGTGCCAGCAGTTTACCAGGGGGTCGTGAAGCTTTCTTT. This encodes CASSLPGGREAFF.

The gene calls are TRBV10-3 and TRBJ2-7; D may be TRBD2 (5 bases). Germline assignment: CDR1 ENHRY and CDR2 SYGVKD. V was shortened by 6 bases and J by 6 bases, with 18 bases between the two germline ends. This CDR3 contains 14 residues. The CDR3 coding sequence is TGTGCCATCAGACCCCAGGAGGTGGTGGGCGAGCAGTACTTC. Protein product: CAIRPQEVVGEQYF.

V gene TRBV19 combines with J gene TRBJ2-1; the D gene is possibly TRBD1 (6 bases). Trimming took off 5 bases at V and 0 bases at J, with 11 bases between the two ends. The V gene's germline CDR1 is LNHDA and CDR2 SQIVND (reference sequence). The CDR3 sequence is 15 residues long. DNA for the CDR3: TGTGCCAGTAGTCGCGACAGGAGCTCCTACAATGAGCAGTTCTTC. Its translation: CASSRDRSSYNEQFF.

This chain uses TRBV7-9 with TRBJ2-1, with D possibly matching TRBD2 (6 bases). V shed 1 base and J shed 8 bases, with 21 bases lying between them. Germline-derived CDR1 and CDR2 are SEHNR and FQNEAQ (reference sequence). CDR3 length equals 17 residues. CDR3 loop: CASSLGVTSPKRDEQFF. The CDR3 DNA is TGTGCCAGCAGCTTAGGAGTCACTAGCCCCAAGCGGGATGAGCAGTTCTTC.

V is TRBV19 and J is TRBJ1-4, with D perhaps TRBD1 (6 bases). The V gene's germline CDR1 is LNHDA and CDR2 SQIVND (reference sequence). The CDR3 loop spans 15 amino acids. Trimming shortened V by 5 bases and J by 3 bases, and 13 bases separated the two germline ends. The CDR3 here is CASSGTGMANEKLFF. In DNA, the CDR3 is TGTGCCAGTAGTGGAACAGGGATGGCTAATGAAAAACTGTTTTTT. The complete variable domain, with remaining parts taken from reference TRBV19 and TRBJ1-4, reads DGGITQSPKYLFRKEGQNVTLSCEQNLNHDAMYWYRQDPGQGLRLIYYSQIVNDFQKGDIAEGYSVSREKKESFPLTVTSAQKNPTAFYLCASSGTGMANEKLFFGSGTQLSVL.

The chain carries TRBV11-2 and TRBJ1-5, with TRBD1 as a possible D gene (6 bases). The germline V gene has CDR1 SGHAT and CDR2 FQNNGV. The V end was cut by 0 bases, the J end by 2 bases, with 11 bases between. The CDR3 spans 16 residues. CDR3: CASSLDNRAGNQPQHF. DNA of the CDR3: TGTGCCAGCAGCTTAGATAACAGGGCTGGCAATCAGCCCCAGCATTTT.

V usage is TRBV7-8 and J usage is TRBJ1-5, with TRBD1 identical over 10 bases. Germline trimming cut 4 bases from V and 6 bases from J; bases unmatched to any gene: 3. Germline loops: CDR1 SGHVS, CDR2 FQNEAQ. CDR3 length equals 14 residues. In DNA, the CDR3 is TGTGCCAGCAGCTCGACAGGGGGCGCTCAGCCCCAGCATTTT. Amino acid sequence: CASSSTGGAQPQHF.

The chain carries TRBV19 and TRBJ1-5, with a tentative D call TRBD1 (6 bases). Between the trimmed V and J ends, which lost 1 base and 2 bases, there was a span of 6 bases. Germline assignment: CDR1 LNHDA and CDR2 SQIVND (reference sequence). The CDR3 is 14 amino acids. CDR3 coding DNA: TGTGCCAGTAGTATAGCAGGGGGCAATCAGCCCCAGCATTTT. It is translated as CASSIAGGNQPQHF.

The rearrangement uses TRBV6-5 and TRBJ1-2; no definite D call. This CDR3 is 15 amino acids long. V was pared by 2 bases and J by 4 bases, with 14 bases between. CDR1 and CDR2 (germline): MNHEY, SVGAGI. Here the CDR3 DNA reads TGTGCCAGCAGTTACGGGTCCGATACTATCTATGGCTACACCTTC. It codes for CASSYGSDTIYGYTF.